The rows below give T cell receptor beta chains drawn from one sample of a study of T cell responses to AZD1222 COVID-19 vaccine. Using immunoSEQ multiplex PCR, the repertoire was profiled, and TCRdb retains in-frame clones only, with some absent. This table holds 100,000 or so clones, 65% to 90% found once. Material: peripheral blood, obtained on day 0 of AZD1222 vaccination. The receptors were gathered from an adult in good health. CDR3s include the opening cysteine and the closing phenylalanine or tryptophan. The D gene is left open where the match is weak.

>TRBJ2-4|-|TRBV4-3
TGCGCCAGCAGCCAGGACAGTCAAAACATTCAGTACTTC
CASSQDSQNIQYF
>TRBJ1-5|TRBD1|TRBV7-9
TGTGCCAGCAGCTTAGCTACAGGGGGACTCAATCAGCCCCAGCATTTT
CASSLATGGLNQPQHF
>TRBJ1-6|-|TRBV5-4
TGTGCCAGCAGCTTGGGAGGGCCAAATTCACCCCTCCACTTT
CASSLGGPNSPLHF
>TRBJ1-2|-|TRBV18
TGTGCCAGCTCACCACAGGGAGGGAACTATGGCTACACCTTC
CASSPQGGNYGYTF
>TRBJ2-7|TRBD2|TRBV19
TGTGCCAGTAGTTCGGCTAGCGGGAGTGTGTACGAGCAGTACTTC
CASSSASGSVYEQYF
>TRBJ2-7|-|TRBV10-2
TGCGCCAGCAGTGGACTATCCACTCGGGCTAACGAGCAGTACTTC
CASSGLSTRANEQYF
>TRBJ2-1|TRBD2|TRBV7-3
TGTGCCAGCAGCCGGACTAGCGGGAGGGGCGATGAGCAGTTCTTC
CASSRTSGRGDEQFF
>TRBJ2-3|TRBD2|TRBV12-5
TGTGCTAGTGGTTTGGACCTGCTCGTCGCGGGGGGCACAGATACGCAGTATTTT
CASGLDLLVAGGTDTQYF
>TRBJ1-4|-|TRBV25-1
TGTGCCAGCGGGAGGAAATCCAATGAAAAACTGTTTTTT
CASGRKSNEKLFF
>TRBJ1-2|-|TRBV9
TGTGCCAGCAGCGTAGCCCCGCAGGGCGATGGCTACACCTTC
CASSVAPQGDGYTF